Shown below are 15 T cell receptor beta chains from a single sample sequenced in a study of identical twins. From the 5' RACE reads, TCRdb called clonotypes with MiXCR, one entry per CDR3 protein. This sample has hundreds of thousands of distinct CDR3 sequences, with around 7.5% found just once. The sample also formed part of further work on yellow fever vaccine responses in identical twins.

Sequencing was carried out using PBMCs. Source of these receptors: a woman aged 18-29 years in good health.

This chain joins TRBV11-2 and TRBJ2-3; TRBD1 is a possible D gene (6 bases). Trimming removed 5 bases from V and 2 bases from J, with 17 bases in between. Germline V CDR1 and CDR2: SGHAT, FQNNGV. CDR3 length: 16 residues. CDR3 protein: CASSLHRDTTTDTQYF. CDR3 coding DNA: TGTGCCAGCAGCCTGCACCGGGACACGACCACAGATACGCAGTATTTT.

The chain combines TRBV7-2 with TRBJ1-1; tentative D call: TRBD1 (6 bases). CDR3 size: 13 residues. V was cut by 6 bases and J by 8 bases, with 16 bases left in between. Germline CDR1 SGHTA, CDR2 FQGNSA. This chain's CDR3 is CASSLKGDREAFF. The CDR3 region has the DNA TGTGCCAGCAGTCTAAAGGGTGACAGGGAAGCTTTCTTT.

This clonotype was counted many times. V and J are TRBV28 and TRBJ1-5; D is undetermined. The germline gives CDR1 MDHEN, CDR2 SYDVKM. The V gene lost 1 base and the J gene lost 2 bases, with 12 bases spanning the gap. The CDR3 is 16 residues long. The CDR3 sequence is CASSLSGSRGNQPQHF. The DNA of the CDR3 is TGTGCCAGCAGTTTATCGGGGAGTAGAGGCAATCAGCCCCAGCATTTT.

The CDR3 region has the DNA TGTGCCAGCATTAAAGGGGGCGGGGAGGGTAATGAGCAGTTCTTC. It codes for CASIKGGGEGNEQFF. V is TRBV28 and J is TRBJ2-1, with D perhaps being TRBD1 or TRBD2 (7 bases each). This CDR3 comprises 15 residues. Germline assignment: CDR1 MDHEN and CDR2 SYDVKM. V lost 7 bases, J lost 7 bases, and 20 bases lay in between.

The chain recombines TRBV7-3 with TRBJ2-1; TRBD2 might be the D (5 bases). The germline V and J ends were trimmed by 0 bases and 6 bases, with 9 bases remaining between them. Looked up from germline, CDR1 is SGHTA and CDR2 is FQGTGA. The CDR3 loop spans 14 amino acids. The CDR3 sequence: CASSLTPGGNEQFF. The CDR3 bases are TGTGCCAGCAGCTTAACCCCAGGAGGCAATGAGCAGTTCTTC.

CDR3 residues: CATSRESSAGDTGELFF. CDR3 bases: TGTGCCACCAGCAGAGAAAGTTCGGCAGGGGACACCGGGGAGCTGTTTTTT. The gene calls are TRBV15 and TRBJ2-2; maybe TRBD1 (6 bases). The CDR3 spans 17 residues. Germline CDR1 LNHNV, CDR2 YYDKDF (reference sequence). V lost 0 bases and J 3 bases, leaving 14 bases between the germline ends.

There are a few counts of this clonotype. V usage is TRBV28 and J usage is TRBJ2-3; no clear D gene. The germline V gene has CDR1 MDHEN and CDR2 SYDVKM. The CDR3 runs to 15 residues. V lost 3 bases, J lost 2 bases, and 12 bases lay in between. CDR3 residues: CASSFGSAATDTQYF. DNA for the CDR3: TGTGCCAGCAGTTTTGGGTCGGCAGCCACAGATACGCAGTATTTT. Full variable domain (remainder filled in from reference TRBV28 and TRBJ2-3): DVKVTQSSRYLVKRTGEKVFLECVQDMDHENMFWYRQDPGLGLRLIYFSYDVKMKEKGDIPEGYSVSREKKERFSLILESASTNQTSMYLCASSFGSAATDTQYFGPGTRLTVL.

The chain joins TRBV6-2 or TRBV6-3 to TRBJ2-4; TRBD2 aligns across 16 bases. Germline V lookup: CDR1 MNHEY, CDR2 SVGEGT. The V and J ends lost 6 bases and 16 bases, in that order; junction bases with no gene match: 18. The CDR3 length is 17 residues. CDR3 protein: CASRPTGTSGGETVLYF. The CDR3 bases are TGTGCCAGCAGGCCCACCGGGACTAGCGGGGGGGAAACAGTTCTATACTTC.

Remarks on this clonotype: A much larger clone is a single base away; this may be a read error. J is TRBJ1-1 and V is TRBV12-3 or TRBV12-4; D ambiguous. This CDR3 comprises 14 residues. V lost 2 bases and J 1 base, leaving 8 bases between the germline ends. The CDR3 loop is CASSLCTPNTEAFF. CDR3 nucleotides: TGTGCCAGCAGTTTATGCACACCGAACACTGAAGCTTTCTTT.

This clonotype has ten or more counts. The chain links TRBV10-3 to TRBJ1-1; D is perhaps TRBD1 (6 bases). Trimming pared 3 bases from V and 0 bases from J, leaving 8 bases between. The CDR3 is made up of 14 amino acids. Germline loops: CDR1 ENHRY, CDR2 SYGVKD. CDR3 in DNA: TGTGCCATCAGTGAACAGGGTATGAACACTGAAGCTTTCTTT. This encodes CAISEQGMNTEAFF.

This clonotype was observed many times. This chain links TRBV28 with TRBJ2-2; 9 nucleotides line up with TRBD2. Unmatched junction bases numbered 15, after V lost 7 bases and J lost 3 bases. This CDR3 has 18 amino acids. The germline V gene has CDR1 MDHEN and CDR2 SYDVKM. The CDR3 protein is CASTSRAAGGFDTGELFF. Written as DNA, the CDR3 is TGTGCCAGCACCTCCAGAGCGGCGGGAGGGTTCGACACCGGGGAGCTGTTTTTT. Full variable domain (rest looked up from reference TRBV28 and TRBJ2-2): DVKVTQSSRYLVKRTGEKVFLECVQDMDHENMFWYRQDPGLGLRLIYFSYDVKMKEKGDIPEGYSVSREKKERFSLILESASTNQTSMYLCASTSRAAGGFDTGELFFGEGSRLTVL.

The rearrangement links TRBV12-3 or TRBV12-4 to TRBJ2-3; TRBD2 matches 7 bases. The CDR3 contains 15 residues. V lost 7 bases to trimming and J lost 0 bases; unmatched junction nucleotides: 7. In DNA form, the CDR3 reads TGTGCCAGCAAGTTTTCTAGCGGCAGCACAGATACGCAGTATTTT. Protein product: CASKFSSGSTDTQYF.

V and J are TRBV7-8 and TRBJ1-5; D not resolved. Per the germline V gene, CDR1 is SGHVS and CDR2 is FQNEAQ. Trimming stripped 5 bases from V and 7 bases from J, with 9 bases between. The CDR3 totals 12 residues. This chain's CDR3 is CASSPHGQPQHF. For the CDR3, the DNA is TGTGCCAGCAGCCCCCATGGGCAGCCCCAGCATTTT.

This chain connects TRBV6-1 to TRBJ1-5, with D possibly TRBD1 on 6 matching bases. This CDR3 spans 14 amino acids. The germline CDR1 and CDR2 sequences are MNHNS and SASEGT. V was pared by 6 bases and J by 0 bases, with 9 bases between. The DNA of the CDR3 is TGTGCCAGCAGGGACAGAGATAGCAATCAGCCCCAGCATTTT. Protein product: CASRDRDSNQPQHF.

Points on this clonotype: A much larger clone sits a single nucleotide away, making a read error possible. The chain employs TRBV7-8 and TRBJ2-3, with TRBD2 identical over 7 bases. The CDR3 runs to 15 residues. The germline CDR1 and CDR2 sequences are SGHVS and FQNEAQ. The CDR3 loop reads CDSSAGLDGTDTQYF. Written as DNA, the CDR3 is TGTGACAGCAGCGCCGGACTAGATGGCACAGATACGCAGTATTTT.